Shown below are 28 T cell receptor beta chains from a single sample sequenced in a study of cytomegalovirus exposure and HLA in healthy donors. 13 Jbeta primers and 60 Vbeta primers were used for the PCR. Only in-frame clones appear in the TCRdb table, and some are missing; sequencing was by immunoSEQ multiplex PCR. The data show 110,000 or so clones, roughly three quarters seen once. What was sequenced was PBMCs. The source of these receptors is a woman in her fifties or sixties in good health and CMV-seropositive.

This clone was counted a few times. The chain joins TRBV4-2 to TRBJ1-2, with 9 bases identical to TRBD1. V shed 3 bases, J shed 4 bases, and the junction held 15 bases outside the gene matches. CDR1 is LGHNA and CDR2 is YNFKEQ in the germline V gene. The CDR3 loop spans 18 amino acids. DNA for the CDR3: TGTGCCAGCAGCCATGCTACGGGACAGGGTCCCTTGGGCTATGGCTACACCTTC. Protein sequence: CASSHATGQGPLGYGYTF.

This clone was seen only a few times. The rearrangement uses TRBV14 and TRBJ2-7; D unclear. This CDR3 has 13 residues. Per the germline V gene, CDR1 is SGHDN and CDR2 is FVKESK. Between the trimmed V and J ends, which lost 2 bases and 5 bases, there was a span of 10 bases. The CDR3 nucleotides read TGTGCCAGCAGCCAAATTAGAGGAGACGAGCAGTACTTC. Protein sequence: CASSQIRGDEQYF.

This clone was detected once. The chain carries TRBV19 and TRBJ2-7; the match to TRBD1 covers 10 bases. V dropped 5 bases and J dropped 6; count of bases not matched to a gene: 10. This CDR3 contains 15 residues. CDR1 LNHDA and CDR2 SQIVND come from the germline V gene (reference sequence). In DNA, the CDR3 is TGTGCCAGTAGTCAGACAGGGGGCGCAGCCTCCGAGCAGTACTTC. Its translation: CASSQTGGAASEQYF.

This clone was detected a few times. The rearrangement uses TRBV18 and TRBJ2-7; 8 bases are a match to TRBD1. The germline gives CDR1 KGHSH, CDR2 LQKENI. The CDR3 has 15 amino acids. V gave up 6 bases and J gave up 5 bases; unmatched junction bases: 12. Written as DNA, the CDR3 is TGTGCCAGCTCTCCCGATTATGGACAGGGAAACGAGCAGTACTTC. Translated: CASSPDYGQGNEQYF.

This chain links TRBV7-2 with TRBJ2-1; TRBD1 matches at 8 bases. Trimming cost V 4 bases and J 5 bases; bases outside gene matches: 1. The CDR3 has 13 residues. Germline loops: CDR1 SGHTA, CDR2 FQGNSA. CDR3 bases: TGTGCCAGCAGCTACAGGGGGAACAATGAGCAGTTCTTC. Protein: CASSYRGNNEQFF.

The CDR3 DNA reads as TGTGCCAGCAGCCTTGACAGGTGGGGAACTGAAGCTTTCTTT. It codes for CASSLDRWGTEAFF. The V and J genes are TRBV6-5 and TRBJ1-1, with a possible D match to TRBD1 (6 bases). The CDR3 runs to 14 residues. Germline V gives CDR1 MNHEY, CDR2 SVGAGI. With 6 bases removed from V and 5 bases from J, the gap between germline ends came to 16 bases.

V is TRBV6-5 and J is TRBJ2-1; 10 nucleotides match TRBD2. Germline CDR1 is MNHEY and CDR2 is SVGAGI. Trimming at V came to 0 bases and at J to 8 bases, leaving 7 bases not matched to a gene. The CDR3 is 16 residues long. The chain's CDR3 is CASSYSLAGGGDEQFF. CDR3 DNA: TGTGCCAGCAGTTACTCCTTAGCGGGGGGAGGCGATGAGCAGTTCTTC.

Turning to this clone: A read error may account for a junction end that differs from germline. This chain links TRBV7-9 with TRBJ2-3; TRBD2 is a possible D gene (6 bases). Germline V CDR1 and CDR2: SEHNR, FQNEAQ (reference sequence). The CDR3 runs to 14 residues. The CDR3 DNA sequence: TGTTCCAGCAGCCAGGCGGGGAGTTCAGATACGCAGTATTTT. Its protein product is CSSSQAGSSDTQYF.

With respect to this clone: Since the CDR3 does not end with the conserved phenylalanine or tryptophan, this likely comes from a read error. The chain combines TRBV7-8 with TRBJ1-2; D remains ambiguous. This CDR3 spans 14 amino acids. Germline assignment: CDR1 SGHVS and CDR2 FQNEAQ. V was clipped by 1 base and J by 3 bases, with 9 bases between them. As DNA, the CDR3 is TGTGCCAGCAGCTTAGGGGTCGGGGACTATGGCTACACCCTC. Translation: CASSLGVGDYGYTL.

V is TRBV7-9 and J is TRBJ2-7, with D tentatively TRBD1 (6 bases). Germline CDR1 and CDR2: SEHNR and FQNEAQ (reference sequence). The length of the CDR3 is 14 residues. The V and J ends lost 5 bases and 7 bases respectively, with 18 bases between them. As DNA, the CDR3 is TGTGCCAGCAGCCCTTCCGGGACAAAAGGGGAGCAGTACTTC. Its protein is CASSPSGTKGEQYF.

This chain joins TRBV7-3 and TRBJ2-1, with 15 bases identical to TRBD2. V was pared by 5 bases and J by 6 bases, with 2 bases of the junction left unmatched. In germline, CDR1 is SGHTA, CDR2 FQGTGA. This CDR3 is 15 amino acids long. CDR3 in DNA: TGTGCCAGCAGCAAGGGACTAGCGGGAGGCAATGAGCAGTTCTTC. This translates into CASSKGLAGGNEQFF.

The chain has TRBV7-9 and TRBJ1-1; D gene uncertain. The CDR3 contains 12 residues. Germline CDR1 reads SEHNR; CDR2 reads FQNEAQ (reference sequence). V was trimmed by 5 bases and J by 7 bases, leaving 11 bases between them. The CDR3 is CASSIYRDEAFF. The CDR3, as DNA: TGTGCCAGCAGCATTTACAGAGATGAAGCTTTCTTT.

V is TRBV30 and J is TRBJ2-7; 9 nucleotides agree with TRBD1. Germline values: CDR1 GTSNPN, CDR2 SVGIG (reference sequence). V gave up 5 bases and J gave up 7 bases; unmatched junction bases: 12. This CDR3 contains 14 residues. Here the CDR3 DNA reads TGTGCCTGGGAACGGACAGGGGAATTGAGGGAGCAGTACTTC. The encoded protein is CAWERTGELREQYF. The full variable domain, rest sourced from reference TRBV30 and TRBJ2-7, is SQTIHQWPATLVQPVGSPLSLECTVEGTSNPNLYWYRQAAGRGLQLLFYSVGIGQISSEVPQNLSASRPQDRQFILSSKKLLLSDSGFYLCAWERTGELREQYFGPGTRLTVT.

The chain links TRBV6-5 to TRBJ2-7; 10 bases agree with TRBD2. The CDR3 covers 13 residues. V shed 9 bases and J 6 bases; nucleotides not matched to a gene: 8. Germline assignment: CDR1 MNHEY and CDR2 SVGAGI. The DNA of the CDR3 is TGTGCCAGTTCCGGGACTAGCGAAAGCGAGCAGTACTTC. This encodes CASSGTSESEQYF.

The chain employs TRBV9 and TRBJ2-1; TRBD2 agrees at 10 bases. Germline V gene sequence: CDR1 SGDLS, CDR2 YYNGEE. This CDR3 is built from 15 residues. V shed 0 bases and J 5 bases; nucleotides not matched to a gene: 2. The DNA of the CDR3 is TGTGCCAGCAGCGTAGCAAGCGGGAGGGACAATGAGCAGTTCTTC. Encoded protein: CASSVASGRDNEQFF.

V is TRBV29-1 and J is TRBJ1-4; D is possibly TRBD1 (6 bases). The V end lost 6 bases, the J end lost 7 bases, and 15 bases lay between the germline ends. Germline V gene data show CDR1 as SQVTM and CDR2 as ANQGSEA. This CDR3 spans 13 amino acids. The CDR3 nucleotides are TGCAGCGTCCTACAGGGTTCTTCTGAAAAACTGTTTTTT. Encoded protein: CSVLQGSSEKLFF.

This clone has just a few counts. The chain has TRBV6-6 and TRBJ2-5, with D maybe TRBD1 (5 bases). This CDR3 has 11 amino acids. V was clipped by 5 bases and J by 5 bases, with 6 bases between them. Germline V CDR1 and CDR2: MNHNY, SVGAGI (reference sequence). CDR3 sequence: CASSAGETQYF. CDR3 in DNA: TGTGCCAGCAGTGCAGGGGAGACCCAGTACTTC.

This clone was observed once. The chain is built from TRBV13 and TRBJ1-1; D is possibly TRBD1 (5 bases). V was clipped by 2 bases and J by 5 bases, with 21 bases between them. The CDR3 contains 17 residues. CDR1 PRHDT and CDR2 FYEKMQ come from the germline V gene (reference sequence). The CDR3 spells CASSLTVTQGRGTEAFF. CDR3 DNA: TGTGCCAGCAGCTTAACGGTGACCCAGGGCCGTGGGACTGAAGCTTTCTTT.

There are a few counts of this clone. The DNA of the CDR3 is TGTGCCCCCGGGGGTCCCCACCTATGGAGAAAGGGACAGTCCTCTGGAAACACCATATATTTT. It codes for CAPGGPHLWRKGQSSGNTIYF. The chain has TRBV27 and TRBJ1-3, with TRBD1 matching over 7 bases. Germline V gene lookup returns CDR1 MNHEY and CDR2 SMNVEV (reference sequence). The CDR3 has 21 amino acids. V lost 11 bases to trimming and J lost 0 bases; unmatched junction nucleotides: 28.

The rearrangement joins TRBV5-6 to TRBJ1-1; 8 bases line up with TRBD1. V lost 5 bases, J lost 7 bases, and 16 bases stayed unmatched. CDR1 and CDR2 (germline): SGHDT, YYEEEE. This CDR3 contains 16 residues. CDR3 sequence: CASSWGTGGALGEAFF. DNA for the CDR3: TGTGCCAGCAGTTGGGGGACAGGTGGGGCATTGGGTGAAGCTTTCTTT.

CDR3 sequence (DNA): TGTGCCAGCAGCCCCCGGGGACTAGCGGGGGCCTACAATGAGCAGTTCTTC. Its protein is CASSPRGLAGAYNEQFF. This sequence joins TRBV5-4 and TRBJ2-1, with 14 bases lining up with TRBD2. V trimming: 4 bases; J trimming: 2 bases; junction bases outside the gene matches: 5. This CDR3 has 17 residues. Germline V lookup: CDR1 SGHNT, CDR2 YYREEE (reference sequence).

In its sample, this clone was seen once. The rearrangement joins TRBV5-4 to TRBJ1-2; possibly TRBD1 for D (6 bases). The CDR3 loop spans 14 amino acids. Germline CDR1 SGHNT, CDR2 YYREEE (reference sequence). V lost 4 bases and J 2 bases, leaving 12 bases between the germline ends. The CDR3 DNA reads TGTGCCAGCAGCCTGGATGGGGGCAACTATGGCTACACCTTC. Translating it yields CASSLDGGNYGYTF.

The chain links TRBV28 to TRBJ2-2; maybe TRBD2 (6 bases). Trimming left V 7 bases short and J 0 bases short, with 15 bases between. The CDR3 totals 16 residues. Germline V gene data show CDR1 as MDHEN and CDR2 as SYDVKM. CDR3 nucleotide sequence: TGTGCCAGCACCCCGGGGGACTCCACGAACACCGGGGAGCTGTTTTTT. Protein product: CASTPGDSTNTGELFF.

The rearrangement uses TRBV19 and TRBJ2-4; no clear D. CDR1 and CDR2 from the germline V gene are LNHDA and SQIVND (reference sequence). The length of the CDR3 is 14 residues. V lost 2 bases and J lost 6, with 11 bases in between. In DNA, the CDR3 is TGTGCCAGTAGTATAAGGAGAGAACTAAACATTCAGTACTTC. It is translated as CASSIRRELNIQYF.

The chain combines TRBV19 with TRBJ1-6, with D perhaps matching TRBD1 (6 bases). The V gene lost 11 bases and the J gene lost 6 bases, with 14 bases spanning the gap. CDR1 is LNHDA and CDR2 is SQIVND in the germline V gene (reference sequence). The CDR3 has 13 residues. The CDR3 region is CAAQGGFNSPLHF. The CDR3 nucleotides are TGTGCCGCCCAAGGGGGTTTTAATTCACCCCTCCACTTT. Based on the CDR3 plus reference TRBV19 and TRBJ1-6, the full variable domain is DGGITQSPKYLFRKEGQNVTLSCEQNLNHDAMYWYRQDPGQGLRLIYYSQIVNDFQKGDIAEGYSVSREKKESFPLTVTSAQKNPTAFYLCAAQGGFNSPLHFGNGTRLTVT.

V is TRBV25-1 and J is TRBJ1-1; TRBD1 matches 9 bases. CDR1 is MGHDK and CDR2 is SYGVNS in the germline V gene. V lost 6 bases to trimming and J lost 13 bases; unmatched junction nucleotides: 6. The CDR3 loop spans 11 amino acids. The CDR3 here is CASRDRGSVFF. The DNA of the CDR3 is TGTGCCAGCAGGGACAGGGGAAGTGTTTTCTTT.

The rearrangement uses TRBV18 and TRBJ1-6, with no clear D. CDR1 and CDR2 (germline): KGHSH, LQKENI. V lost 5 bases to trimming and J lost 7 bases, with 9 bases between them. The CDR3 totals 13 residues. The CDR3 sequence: CASSAGRNSPLHF. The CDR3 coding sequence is TGTGCCAGCTCAGCGGGGAGAAATTCACCCCTCCACTTT.

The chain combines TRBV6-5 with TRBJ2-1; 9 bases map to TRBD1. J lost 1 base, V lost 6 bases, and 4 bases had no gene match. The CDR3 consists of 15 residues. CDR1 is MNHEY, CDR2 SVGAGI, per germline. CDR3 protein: CASSIQGASYNEQFF. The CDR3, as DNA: TGTGCCAGCAGCATACAGGGGGCGTCCTACAATGAGCAGTTCTTC.